This T cell receptor beta chain is drawn from a study of patients and donors after allogeneic stem cell transplantation. TCRdb fed the RT-PCR reads into MiXCR, producing one record per CDR3 protein. The sample includes hundreds of thousands of distinct CDR3 sequences, 16% of them seen just once. V lost 1 base to trimming and J lost 6 bases, with 10 bases between them. From germline, CDR1 is MGHRA and CDR2 YSYEKL. This CDR3 has 13 amino acids. The sample taken for sequencing was blood, either unsorted or a sorted T cell fraction (not recorded which). The J gene is TRBJ2-7, the V gene TRBV4-1; D is ambiguous. The receptor comes from a human donor who was either an allogeneic HSCT recipient or a stem cell or donor lymphocyte infusion donor (not recorded which). It is not recorded whose cells these are; they may come from a transplant donor. CDR3 in DNA: TGCGCCAGCAGCCAAGTCGGACCGGGCGAGCAGTACTTC. This sequence encodes CASSQVGPGEQYF.